This passage covers 20 T cell receptor beta chains from one sample sequenced in a study of control samples from healthy donors and cancer patients. Here immunoSEQ multiplex PCR was the method, and the copy in TCRdb shows in-frame clones only, minus some. This sample yields about 83,000 clones, of which 90% to 95% are seen a single time; roughly a sixth belongs to the top ten. Input material: blood. Receptor source: a man aged 50 to 60 in good health.

The chain recombines TRBV6-5 with TRBJ1-1; unclear D gene. Looked up from germline, CDR1 is MNHEY and CDR2 is SVGAGI. Trimming left V 6 bases short and J 4 bases short, with 15 bases between. The CDR3 runs to 14 residues. The CDR3 DNA reads as TGTGCCAGCAGCCCAACCTGGGGTAGCACTGAAGCTTTCTTT. It encodes CASSPTWGSTEAFF.

This sequence joins TRBV5-1 and TRBJ1-6; a weak D match, TRBD1 (5 bases). The germline V gene encodes CDR1 SGHRS and CDR2 YFSETQ. V lost 6 bases, J lost 10 bases, and 14 bases lay in between. The CDR3 has 13 residues. This CDR3 reads CASKPEGPSPLHF. The CDR3 region has the DNA TGCGCCAGCAAACCAGAGGGACCATCACCCCTCCACTTT.

The CDR3 bases are TGTGCCAGCAGCTTAGGAACGGGACAGAACTATGGCTACACCTTC. Protein product: CASSLGTGQNYGYTF. V usage is TRBV3-1 (or the pseudogene TRBV3-2) and J usage is TRBJ1-2; 7 nucleotides line up with TRBD1. Germline assignment: CDR1 LGHDT and CDR2 YNNKEL (reference sequence). V lost 5 bases to trimming and J lost 2 bases; unmatched junction nucleotides: 8. The CDR3 contains 15 residues.

The gene calls are TRBV6-6 and TRBJ1-5; D unclear. Trimming removed 6 bases from V and 4 bases from J, with 16 bases in between. The germline CDR1 and CDR2 sequences are MNHNY and SVGAGI (reference sequence). CDR3 length: 15 residues. Here the CDR3 reads CASRVEPYGNQPQHF. In DNA, the CDR3 is TGTGCCAGCAGAGTGGAACCTTACGGTAATCAGCCCCAGCATTTT.

The rearrangement joins TRBV7-2 to TRBJ1-4; D ambiguous. The length of the CDR3 is 15 residues. Germline CDR1 SGHTA, CDR2 FQGNSA. The V end lost 2 bases, the J end lost 2 bases, and 9 bases lay between the germline ends. Written as DNA, the CDR3 is TGTGCCAGCAGCTTAATGTCCGGGACTAATGAAAAACTGTTTTTT. Protein product: CASSLMSGTNEKLFF.

The CDR3: CASSESGASGEREQFF. The CDR3 DNA sequence: TGCGCCAGCAGTGAGTCCGGTGCTAGCGGGGAGAGGGAGCAGTTCTTC. This chain uses TRBV10-1 with TRBJ2-1, with 9 bases identical to TRBD2. The ends lost 0 bases at V and 10 bases at J; junction bases unmatched: 10. The CDR3 sequence is 16 residues long. Germline assignment: CDR1 WNHNN and CDR2 SYGVQD (reference sequence).

This clone came up once. The chain carries TRBV19 and TRBJ1-1; D might be TRBD1 (6 bases). The CDR3 sequence is 14 residues long. The V end lost 3 bases, the J end lost 0 bases, and 8 bases lay between the germline ends. The V gene's germline CDR1 is LNHDA and CDR2 SQIVND (reference sequence). The CDR3 loop reads CASSIRGMNTEAFF. CDR3 DNA sequence: TGTGCCAGTAGTATCAGGGGTATGAACACTGAAGCTTTCTTT.

The CDR3 DNA follows: TGTGCCAGCAGCCCCCCAAACTATGGCTACACCTTC. Translation: CASSPPNYGYTF. This rearrangement joins TRBV7-9 to TRBJ1-2, with D hard to call. Germline lookup yields CDR1 SEHNR and CDR2 FQNEAQ (reference sequence). V lost 5 bases, J lost 2 bases, and 6 bases lay in between. The CDR3 sequence is 12 residues long.

The J gene is TRBJ1-4, the V gene TRBV7-2, with D maybe TRBD1 (5 bases). The V gene's germline CDR1 is SGHTA and CDR2 FQGNSA. Trimming removed 5 bases from V and 5 bases from J, with 15 bases in between. This CDR3 has 15 residues. CDR3 sequence reads: CASSLRVSMNEKLFF. CDR3 sequence (DNA): TGTGCCAGCAGCCTCAGGGTCTCCATGAATGAAAAACTGTTTTTT.

For the CDR3, the DNA is TGTGCCAGCAGCCGCCGCCGAGAGACCCAGTACTTC. As protein: CASSRRRETQYF. V and J are TRBV14 and TRBJ2-5; no definite D call. The CDR3 consists of 12 residues. Germline-derived CDR1 and CDR2 are SGHDN and FVKESK. The V and J ends lost 4 bases and 4 bases respectively, with 7 bases between them.

V is TRBV5-1 and J is TRBJ2-2; TRBD2 matches 10 bases. The germline V gene has CDR1 SGHRS and CDR2 YFSETQ. This CDR3 is built from 16 residues. Germline trimming cut 0 bases from V and 6 bases from J; bases unmatched to any gene: 5. The DNA of the CDR3 is TGCGCCAGCAGCTTGGGCCTAGCGGGGGTACCCGGGGAGCTGTTTTTT. Its translation is CASSLGLAGVPGELFF.

This clone showed up just once. The chain employs TRBV14 and TRBJ2-3; 8 bases fit TRBD2. Germline CDR1 is SGHDN and CDR2 is FVKESK. CDR3 size: 17 residues. With V trimmed by 2 bases and J by 6 bases, 13 bases remained unmatched. CDR3 sequence: CASSQRGLAGERDTQYF. The CDR3 DNA sequence: TGTGCCAGCAGCCAAAGAGGACTAGCCGGTGAGCGCGATACGCAGTATTTT.

The chain is built from TRBV7-9 and TRBJ1-2, with 8 bases that match TRBD1. Losses at the gene ends were 7 bases for V and 6 bases for J; bases not matched to a gene: 10. CDR1 and CDR2 from the germline V gene are SEHNR and FQNEAQ (reference sequence). The length of the CDR3 is 14 residues. The CDR3 region has the DNA TGTGCCAGCATCAATCAAGGACAGGGTGATGGCTACACCTTC. Its translation: CASINQGQGDGYTF.

The V and J genes are TRBV29-1 and TRBJ2-3; D is undetermined. Germline loops: CDR1 SQVTM, CDR2 ANQGSEA. V was trimmed by 6 bases and J by 3 bases, leaving 4 bases between them. CDR3 length: 10 amino acids. The CDR3 DNA sequence: TGCAGCGTAGGAACAGATACGCAGTATTTT. Protein product: CSVGTDTQYF.

This rearrangement joins TRBV7-2 to TRBJ1-2; D remains unclear. CDR3 length equals 14 residues. V was clipped by 0 bases and J by 1 base, with 6 bases between them. CDR1 and CDR2 (germline): SGHTA, FQGNSA. The CDR3 DNA is TGTGCCAGCAGCTTAGCTGGGGTTAACTATGGCTACACCTTC. This gives the protein CASSLAGVNYGYTF.

The chain carries TRBV13 and TRBJ2-7; 9 nucleotides match TRBD1. V lost 5 bases and J lost 3; bases outside the gene matches: 5. Looked up from germline, CDR1 is PRHDT and CDR2 is FYEKMQ (reference sequence). CDR3 length: 14 residues. DNA for the CDR3: TGTGCCAGCAGCCGCGGGACAGGGCGCTACGAGCAGTACTTC. It yields the protein CASSRGTGRYEQYF.

The rearrangement joins TRBV3-1 (or the pseudogene TRBV3-2) to TRBJ2-1, with TRBD2 matching 7 bases. Unmatched junction bases numbered 2, after V lost 4 bases and J lost 8 bases. The CDR3 runs 12 residues. CDR1 LGHDT and CDR2 YNNKEL come from the germline V gene (reference sequence). DNA of the CDR3: TGTGCCAGCAGCCCTCTAGCGGATGAGCAGTTCTTC. Translation gives CASSPLADEQFF.

This sequence joins TRBV12-3 or TRBV12-4 and TRBJ2-7; tentatively, D is TRBD1 (6 bases). This CDR3 contains 13 residues. Trimming shortened V by 3 bases and J by 6 bases, and 12 bases separated the two germline ends. The CDR3 sequence is CASSFGTIPEQYF. The DNA of the CDR3 is TGTGCCAGCAGTTTTGGGACAATCCCCGAGCAGTACTTC.

This clone was seen just once. The chain recombines TRBV6-5 with TRBJ2-1; either TRBD1 or TRBD2 may fit D (5 bases each). The CDR3 loop spans 12 amino acids. From germline, CDR1 is MNHEY and CDR2 SVGAGI. V shed 7 bases and J shed 8 bases, with 12 bases lying between them. In DNA, the CDR3 is TGTGCCAGCAAGGGGACGGGGCATGAGCAGTTCTTC. As protein: CASKGTGHEQFF.

The J gene is TRBJ1-2, the V gene TRBV2, with D unresolved. The CDR3 has 15 residues. Germline-derived CDR1 and CDR2 are SNHLY and FYNNEI. V gave up 1 base and J gave up 0 bases, with 9 bases separating them. In DNA form, the CDR3 reads TGTGCCAGCAGTGAAGAAAGAATGGCTAACTATGGCTACACCTTC. Translated: CASSEERMANYGYTF.